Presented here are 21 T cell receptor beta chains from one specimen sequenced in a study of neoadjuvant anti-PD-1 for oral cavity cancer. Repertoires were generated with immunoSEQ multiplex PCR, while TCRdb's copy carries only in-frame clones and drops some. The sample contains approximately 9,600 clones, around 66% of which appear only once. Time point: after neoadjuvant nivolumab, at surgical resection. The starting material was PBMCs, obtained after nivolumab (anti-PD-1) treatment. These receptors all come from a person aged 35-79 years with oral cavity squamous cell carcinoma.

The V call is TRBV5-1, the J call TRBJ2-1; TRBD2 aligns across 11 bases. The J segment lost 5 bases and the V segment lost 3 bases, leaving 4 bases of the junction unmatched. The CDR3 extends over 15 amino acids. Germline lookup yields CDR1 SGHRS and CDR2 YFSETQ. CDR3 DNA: TGCGCCAGCAGCTCCTCTAGCGGGGGGAACAATGAGCAGTTCTTC. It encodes CASSSSSGGNNEQFF.

DNA of the CDR3: TGTGCCAGCAGTGCAAAACAGGGTTTGAACACTGAAGCTTTCTTT. As protein: CASSAKQGLNTEAFF. This chain connects TRBV25-1 to TRBJ1-1, with D possibly being TRBD1 (6 bases). Germline V gene sequence: CDR1 MGHDK, CDR2 SYGVNS. The CDR3 is made up of 15 amino acids. Trimming removed 4 bases from V and 0 bases from J, with 12 bases in between. The full variable domain, in which reference TRBV25-1 and TRBJ1-1 provide the parts outside the CDR3, is EADIYQTPRYLVIGTGKKITLECSQTMGHDKMYWYQQDPGMELHLIHYSYGVNSTEKGDLSSESTVSRIRTEHFPLTLESARPSHTSQYLCASSAKQGLNTEAFFGQGTRLTVV.

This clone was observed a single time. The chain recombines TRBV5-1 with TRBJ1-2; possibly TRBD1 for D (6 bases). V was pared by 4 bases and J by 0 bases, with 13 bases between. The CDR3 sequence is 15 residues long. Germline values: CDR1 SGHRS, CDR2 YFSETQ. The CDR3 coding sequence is TGCGCCAGCAGCGAACGACAGGCCACTAACTATGGCTACACCTTC. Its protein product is CASSERQATNYGYTF.

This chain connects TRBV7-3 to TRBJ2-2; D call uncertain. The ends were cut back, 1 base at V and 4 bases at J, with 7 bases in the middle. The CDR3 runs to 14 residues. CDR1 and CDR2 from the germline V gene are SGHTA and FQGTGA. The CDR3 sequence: CASSLKLGTGELFF. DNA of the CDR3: TGTGCCAGCAGCTTAAAGCTCGGCACCGGGGAGCTGTTTTTT.

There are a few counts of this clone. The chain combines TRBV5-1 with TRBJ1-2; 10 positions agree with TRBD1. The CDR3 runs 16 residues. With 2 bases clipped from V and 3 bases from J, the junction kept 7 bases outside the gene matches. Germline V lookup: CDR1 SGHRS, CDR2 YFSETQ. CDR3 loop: CASSFATGGADYGYTF. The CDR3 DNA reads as TGCGCCAGCAGCTTTGCGACAGGGGGCGCCGACTATGGCTACACCTTC.

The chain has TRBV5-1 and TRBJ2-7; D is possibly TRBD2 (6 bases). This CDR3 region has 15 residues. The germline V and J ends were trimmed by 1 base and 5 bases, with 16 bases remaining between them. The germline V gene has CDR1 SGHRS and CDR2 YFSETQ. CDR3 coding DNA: TGCGCCAGCAGCTTGAGTCGGGCGGGGCTCAACGAGCAGTACTTC. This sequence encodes CASSLSRAGLNEQYF. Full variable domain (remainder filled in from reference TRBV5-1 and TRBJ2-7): KAGVTQTPRYLIKTRGQQVTLSCSPISGHRSVSWYQQTPGQGLQFLFEYFSETQRNKGNFPGRFSGRQFSNSRSEMNVSTLELGDSALYLCASSLSRAGLNEQYFGPGTRLTVT.

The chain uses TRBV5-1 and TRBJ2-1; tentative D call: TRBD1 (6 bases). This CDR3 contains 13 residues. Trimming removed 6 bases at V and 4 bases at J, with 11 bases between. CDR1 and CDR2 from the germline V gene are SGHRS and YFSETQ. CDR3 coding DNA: TGCGCCAGCAAGGGGACAAGTTACAATGAGCAGTTCTTC. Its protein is CASKGTSYNEQFF.

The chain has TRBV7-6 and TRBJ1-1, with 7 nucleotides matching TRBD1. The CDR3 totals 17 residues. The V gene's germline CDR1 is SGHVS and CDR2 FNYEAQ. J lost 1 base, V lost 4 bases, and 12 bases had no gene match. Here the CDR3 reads CASSSGGSGGSNTEAFF. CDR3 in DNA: TGTGCCAGCAGCTCAGGGGGATCGGGGGGATCGAACACTGAAGCTTTCTTT.

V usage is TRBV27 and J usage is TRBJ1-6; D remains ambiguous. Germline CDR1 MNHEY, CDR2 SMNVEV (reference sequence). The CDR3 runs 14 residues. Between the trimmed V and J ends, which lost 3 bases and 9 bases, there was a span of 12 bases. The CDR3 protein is CASSFRASGSPLHF. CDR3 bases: TGTGCCAGCAGTTTTCGAGCAAGCGGTTCACCCCTCCACTTT.

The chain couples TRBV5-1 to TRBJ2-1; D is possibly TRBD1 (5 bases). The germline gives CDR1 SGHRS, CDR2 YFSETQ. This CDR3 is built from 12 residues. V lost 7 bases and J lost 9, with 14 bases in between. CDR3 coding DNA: TGCGCCAGCTCCCGAACAGGCAGTGAGCAGTTCTTC. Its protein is CASSRTGSEQFF.

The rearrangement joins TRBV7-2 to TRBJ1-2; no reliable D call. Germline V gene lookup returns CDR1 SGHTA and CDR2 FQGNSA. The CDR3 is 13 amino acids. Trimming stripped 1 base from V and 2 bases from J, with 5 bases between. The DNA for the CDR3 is TGTGCCAGCAGCTTAGGGCAGAACTATGGCTACACCTTC. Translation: CASSLGQNYGYTF.

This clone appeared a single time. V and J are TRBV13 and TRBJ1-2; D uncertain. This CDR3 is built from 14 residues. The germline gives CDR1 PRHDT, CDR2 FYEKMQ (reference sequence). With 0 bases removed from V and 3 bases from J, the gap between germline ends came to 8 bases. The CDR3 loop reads CASSLGDGYYGYTF. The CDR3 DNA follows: TGTGCCAGCAGCTTAGGCGACGGGTACTATGGCTACACCTTC.

The CDR3 region is CASSQRELRDTGGEQFF. CDR3 DNA: TGTGCCAGCAGCCAACGGGAATTACGGGACACGGGGGGTGAGCAGTTCTTC. The genes are TRBV14 and TRBJ2-1, with D tentatively TRBD2 (7 bases). Germline V CDR1 and CDR2: SGHDN, FVKESK. Trimming took off 2 bases at V and 9 bases at J, with 23 bases between the two ends. This CDR3 is built from 17 residues.

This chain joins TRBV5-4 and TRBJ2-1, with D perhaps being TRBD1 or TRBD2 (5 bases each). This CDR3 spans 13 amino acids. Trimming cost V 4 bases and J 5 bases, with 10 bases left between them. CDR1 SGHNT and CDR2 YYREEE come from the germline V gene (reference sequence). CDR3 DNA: TGTGCCAGCAGCCTGGGACCAGACAATGAGCAGTTCTTC. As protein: CASSLGPDNEQFF. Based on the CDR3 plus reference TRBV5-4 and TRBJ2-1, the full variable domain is ETGVTQSPTHLIKTRGQQVTLRCSSQSGHNTVSWYQQALGQGPQFIFQYYREEENGRGNFPPRFSGLQFPNYSSELNVNALELDDSALYLCASSLGPDNEQFFGPGTRLTVL.

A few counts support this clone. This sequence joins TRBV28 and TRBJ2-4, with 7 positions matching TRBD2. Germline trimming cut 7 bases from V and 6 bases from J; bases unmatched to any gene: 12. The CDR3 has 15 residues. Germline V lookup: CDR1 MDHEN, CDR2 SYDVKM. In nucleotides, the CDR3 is TGTGCCAGCACCCCCCCGGGGACTACAGGAAACATTCAGTACTTC. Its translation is CASTPPGTTGNIQYF.

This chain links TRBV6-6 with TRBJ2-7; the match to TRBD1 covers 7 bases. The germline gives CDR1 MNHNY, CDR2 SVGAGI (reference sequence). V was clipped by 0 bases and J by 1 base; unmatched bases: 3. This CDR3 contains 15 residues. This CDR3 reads CASSYSGQRSYEQYF. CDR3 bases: TGTGCCAGCAGTTACTCGGGACAGCGATCCTACGAGCAGTACTTC.

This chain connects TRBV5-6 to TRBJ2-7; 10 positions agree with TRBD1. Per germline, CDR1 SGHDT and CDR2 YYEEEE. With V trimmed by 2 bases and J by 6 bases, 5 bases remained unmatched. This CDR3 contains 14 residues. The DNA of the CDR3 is TGTGCCAGCAGCTTTGGGGACAGGGGCACCGAGCAGTACTTC. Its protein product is CASSFGDRGTEQYF.

The CDR3, as DNA: TGTGCCAGCAGCCCGACAGCTAAGAACACTGAAGCTTTCTTT. It specifies CASSPTAKNTEAFF. The gene calls are TRBV14 and TRBJ1-1; D is possibly TRBD1 (5 bases). CDR1 and CDR2 (germline): SGHDN, FVKESK. The CDR3 runs 14 residues. The V and J ends lost 4 bases and 1 base respectively, with 10 bases between them.

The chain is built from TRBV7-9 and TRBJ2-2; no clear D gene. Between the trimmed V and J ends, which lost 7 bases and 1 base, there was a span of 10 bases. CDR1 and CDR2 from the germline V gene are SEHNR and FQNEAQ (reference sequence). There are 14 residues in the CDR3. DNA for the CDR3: TGTGCCAGCACCTCTCTCAGGAACACCGGGGAGCTGTTTTTT. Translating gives CASTSLRNTGELFF.

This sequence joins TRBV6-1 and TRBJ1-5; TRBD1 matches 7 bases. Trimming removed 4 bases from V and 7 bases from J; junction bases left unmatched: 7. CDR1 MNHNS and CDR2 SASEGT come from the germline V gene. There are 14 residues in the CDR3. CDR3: CASSGEDRSQPQHF. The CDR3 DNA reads TGTGCCAGCAGTGGGGAGGACAGGAGCCAGCCCCAGCATTTT.

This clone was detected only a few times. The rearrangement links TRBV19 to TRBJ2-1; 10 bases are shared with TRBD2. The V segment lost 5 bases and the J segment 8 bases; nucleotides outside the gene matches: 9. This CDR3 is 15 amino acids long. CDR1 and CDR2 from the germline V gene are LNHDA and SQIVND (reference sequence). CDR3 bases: TGTGCCAGTAGTTCGGGACTAGCGTCTATCCATGAGCAGTTCTTC. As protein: CASSSGLASIHEQFF.